One sample yielded the 20 T cell receptor beta chains listed below, sequenced in a study of cytomegalovirus exposure and HLA in healthy donors. Vbeta (60) and Jbeta (13) primers were used in the PCR. Generated by immunoSEQ multiplex PCR, the TCRdb table keeps only in-frame clones and is missing some. This sample has approximately 200,000 clones, with around 79% found just once. The sequencing input was PBMCs. These receptor sequences come from a man aged 18 to 30 in good health and CMV-seronegative.

The rearrangement links TRBV9 to TRBJ2-1, with 10 bases aligning to TRBD2. The CDR3 is made up of 16 amino acids. Losses at the gene ends were 1 base for V and 8 bases for J; bases not matched to a gene: 9. Per germline, CDR1 SGDLS and CDR2 YYNGEE. CDR3 sequence reads: CASSVSWSGRAYEQFF. For the CDR3, the DNA is TGTGCCAGCAGCGTAAGTTGGAGCGGGAGGGCCTATGAGCAGTTCTTC.

CDR3 nucleotides: TGTGCCTGGAAGTATCGATGGGGGCGTCGGACTGAAGCTTTCTTT. It codes for CAWKYRWGRRTEAFF. The chain has TRBV30 and TRBJ1-1; maybe TRBD1 (6 bases). The CDR3 is made up of 15 amino acids. Looked up from germline, CDR1 is GTSNPN and CDR2 is SVGIG (reference sequence). The V end was cut by 4 bases, the J end by 5 bases, with 20 bases between.

This sequence joins TRBV19 and TRBJ2-7, with 10 bases matching TRBD2. CDR3 size: 14 residues. The germline gives CDR1 LNHDA, CDR2 SQIVND (reference sequence). V was pared by 7 bases and J by 0 bases, with 3 bases of the junction left unmatched. The CDR3 loop is CASTRTSGSYEQYF. In DNA, the CDR3 is TGTGCCAGTACTCGGACTAGCGGCTCCTACGAGCAGTACTTC.

CDR3 sequence reads: CASTQGKDSGANVLTF. CDR3 sequence (DNA): TGTGCCAGCACGCAGGGAAAAGACTCTGGGGCCAACGTCCTGACTTTC. This chain connects TRBV9 to TRBJ2-6; TRBD1 is a possible D gene (5 bases). Trimming took 6 bases from V and 0 from J, leaving 13 bases between them. Germline V gene lookup returns CDR1 SGDLS and CDR2 YYNGEE. The length of the CDR3 is 16 residues.

V is TRBV30 and J is TRBJ2-7; 7 bases align to TRBD2. This CDR3 is 16 amino acids long. Trimming at V came to 0 bases and at J to 0 bases, leaving 8 bases not matched to a gene. Germline-derived CDR1 and CDR2 are GTSNPN and SVGIG (reference sequence). The CDR3 loop is CAWSVRWGGSSYEQYF. The CDR3 bases are TGTGCCTGGAGTGTACGGTGGGGGGGAAGCTCCTACGAGCAGTACTTC.

The gene calls are TRBV5-1 and TRBJ2-7; tentatively, D is TRBD1 (5 bases). CDR3 size: 15 residues. V dropped 0 bases and J dropped 4 bases, with 14 bases sitting between them. Per the germline V gene, CDR1 is SGHRS and CDR2 is YFSETQ. The CDR3 region is CASSLGQGLRYEQYF. The CDR3 DNA follows: TGCGCCAGCAGCTTGGGGCAGGGTTTGAGGTACGAGCAGTACTTC.

The chain carries TRBV7-6 and TRBJ2-5; D may be TRBD1 (6 bases). The J call could be wrong; TRBJ2-7 is a better fit for the DNA end. Germline V gives CDR1 SGHVS, CDR2 FNYEAQ. This CDR3 comprises 14 residues. The CDR3 loop is CASSLLDRPYEQYF. As DNA, the CDR3 is TGTGCCAGCAGCTTACTGGACAGACCCTACGAGCAGTACTTC.

This clone showed up just a few times. The sample carries other DNA sequences with the same CDR3. The CDR3 protein is CASSPDRVEQFF. The CDR3 bases are TGTGCCAGCTCACCTGACAGGGTTGAGCAGTTCTTC. V is TRBV18 and J is TRBJ2-1; TRBD1 matches 7 bases. With V trimmed by 3 bases and J by 9 bases, 2 bases remained unmatched. Germline loops: CDR1 KGHSH, CDR2 LQKENI. CDR3 length: 12 residues.

The gene calls are TRBV6-5 and TRBJ2-1; a weak D match, TRBD2 (6 bases). Germline V gene lookup returns CDR1 MNHEY and CDR2 SVGAGI. The V and J ends lost 5 bases and 5 bases respectively, with 13 bases between them. There are 14 residues in the CDR3. The CDR3 loop is CASSQGLTNNEQFF. CDR3 in DNA: TGTGCCAGCAGTCAGGGACTTACAAACAATGAGCAGTTCTTC.

This chain connects TRBV5-4 to TRBJ1-1; perhaps TRBD1 as D (5 bases). Germline V gene data show CDR1 as SGHNT and CDR2 as YYREEE (reference sequence). The ends were cut back, 7 bases at V and 3 bases at J, with 10 bases in the middle. The CDR3 has 12 amino acids. CDR3 protein: CASGMGHTEAFF. The CDR3 DNA is TGTGCCAGCGGGATGGGGCACACTGAAGCTTTCTTT.

The V gene is TRBV5-8, the J gene TRBJ1-5, with 10 bases aligning to TRBD1. CDR3 length equals 15 residues. Losses at the gene ends were 4 bases for V and 2 bases for J; bases not matched to a gene: 3. CDR1 is SGHTS, CDR2 YDEGEE, per germline. In DNA, the CDR3 is TGTGCCAGCAGCCGGACAGGGGGAGGCAATCAGCCCCAGCATTTT. Translated, it gives CASSRTGGGNQPQHF.

This rearrangement joins TRBV7-3 to TRBJ2-1; perhaps TRBD1 as D (7 bases). The CDR3 consists of 15 residues. Germline CDR1 SGHTA, CDR2 FQGTGA. Trimming took off 5 bases at V and 5 bases at J, with 16 bases between the two ends. CDR3 sequence (DNA): TGTGCCAGCAGCCCACAGGGGACTCTCGACAATGAGCAGTTCTTC. Residues: CASSPQGTLDNEQFF.

The V and J genes are TRBV18 and TRBJ1-1, with D possibly TRBD1 on 5 matching bases. Germline V gene lookup returns CDR1 KGHSH and CDR2 LQKENI. With 3 bases removed from V and 2 bases from J, the gap between germline ends came to 13 bases. The length of the CDR3 is 15 residues. CDR3 sequence (DNA): TGTGCCAGCTCACCTCCCACAGGAGATAACACTGAAGCTTTCTTT. This translates into CASSPPTGDNTEAFF.

This clone has a single count. This sequence joins TRBV6-6 and TRBJ2-7; possibly TRBD1 for D (6 bases). With 5 bases removed from V and 7 bases from J, the gap between germline ends came to 15 bases. The CDR3 is 13 residues long. Germline lookup yields CDR1 MNHNY and CDR2 SVGAGI (reference sequence). In DNA form, the CDR3 reads TGTGCCAGCAGTCGGACAGCCTACGATGAGCAGTACTTC. Its protein product is CASSRTAYDEQYF.

The rearrangement links TRBV6-5 to TRBJ1-2; 8 bases map to TRBD1. Losses at the gene ends were 0 bases for V and 4 bases for J; bases not matched to a gene: 4. Germline lookup yields CDR1 MNHEY and CDR2 SVGAGI. The CDR3 runs to 15 residues. The CDR3 sequence: CASSYSGQALYGYTF. The CDR3 DNA reads TGTGCCAGCAGTTACTCGGGACAGGCCCTCTATGGCTACACCTTC.

The chain is built from TRBV4-1 and TRBJ1-2, with TRBD1 matching over 7 bases. The length of the CDR3 is 15 residues. Unmatched junction bases numbered 8, after V lost 4 bases and J lost 3 bases. Germline V gives CDR1 MGHRA, CDR2 YSYEKL. CDR3 sequence reads: CASSPEGTAHYGYTF. Here the CDR3 DNA reads TGCGCCAGCAGCCCTGAAGGGACAGCTCACTATGGCTACACCTTC.

This clone came up many times. This chain uses TRBV2 with TRBJ2-6; a weak D match, TRBD2 (6 bases). This CDR3 contains 15 residues. The V and J ends lost 4 bases and 1 base respectively, with 8 bases between them. CDR1 and CDR2 from the germline V gene are SNHLY and FYNNEI. Here the CDR3 reads CASSVRESGANVLTF. CDR3 bases: TGTGCCAGCAGTGTCCGGGAGTCTGGGGCCAACGTCCTGACTTTC.

Points on this clone: An end of the junction does not agree with germline; a read error may underlie this. The chain has TRBV7-8 and TRBJ2-1, with 7 bases aligning to TRBD2. The V gene's germline CDR1 is SGHVS and CDR2 FQNEAQ. CDR3 length: 13 residues. The DNA of the CDR3 is TGTGCCAGCAGCTTAATTTTCCGGGGGGAGGTTATCTTC. Translation: CASSLIFRGEVIF.

This clone showed up just once. The chain couples TRBV29-1 to TRBJ1-6; D call uncertain. The CDR3 is 13 amino acids. CDR1 and CDR2 (germline): SQVTM, ANQGSEA. The CDR3 loop reads CRESGPKNSPLHF. The CDR3 bases are TGCAGGGAAAGCGGGCCGAAGAATTCACCCCTCCACTTT.

The V and J genes are TRBV10-3 and TRBJ2-7; perhaps TRBD2 as D (7 bases). There are 14 residues in the CDR3. CDR1 ENHRY and CDR2 SYGVKD come from the germline V gene. The germline V and J ends were trimmed by 3 bases and 4 bases, with 13 bases remaining between them. In DNA, the CDR3 is TGTGCCATCAGTGACTCGGGGGGCGAATACGAGCAGTACTTC. Protein sequence: CAISDSGGEYEQYF.